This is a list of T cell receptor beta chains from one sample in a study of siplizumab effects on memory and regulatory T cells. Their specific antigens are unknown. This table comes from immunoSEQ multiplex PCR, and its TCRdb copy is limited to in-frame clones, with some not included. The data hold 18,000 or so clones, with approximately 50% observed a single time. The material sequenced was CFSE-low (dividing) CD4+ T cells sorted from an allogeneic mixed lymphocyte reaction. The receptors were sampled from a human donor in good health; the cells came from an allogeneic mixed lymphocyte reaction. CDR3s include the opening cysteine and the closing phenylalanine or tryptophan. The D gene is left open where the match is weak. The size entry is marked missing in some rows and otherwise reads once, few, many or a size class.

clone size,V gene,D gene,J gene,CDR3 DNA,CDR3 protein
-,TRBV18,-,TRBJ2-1,TGTGCCAGCTCAATACAGGGAGATTGGGATGAGCAGTTCTTC,CASSIQGDWDEQFF
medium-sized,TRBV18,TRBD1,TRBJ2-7,TGTGCCAGCTCACCAAGCCGACAGGGCTACGAGCAGTACTTC,CASSPSRQGYEQYF
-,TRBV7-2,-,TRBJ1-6,TGTGCCAGCAGCTCAAACAGGGATTCACCCCTCCACTTT,CASSSNRDSPLHF
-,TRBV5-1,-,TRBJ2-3,TGCGCCAGCAGCTTGGGACTTAGCACAGATACGCAGTATTTT,CASSLGLSTDTQYF
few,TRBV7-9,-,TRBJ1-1,TGTGCCAGCAGCTTGGCGGCCTTGAACACTGAAGCTTTCTTT,CASSLAALNTEAFF
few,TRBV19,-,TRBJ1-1,TGTGCCAGTAGTATAGTTGCGGAGGACACTGAAGCTTTCTTT,CASSIVAEDTEAFF
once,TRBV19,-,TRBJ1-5,TGTGCCAGTAGCCTACAAGTCCAGCCCCAGCATTTT,CASSLQVQPQHF
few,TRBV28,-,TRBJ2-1,TGTGCCAGCAGTTTTCAGCGGACACGCAATGAGCAGTTCTTC,CASSFQRTRNEQFF
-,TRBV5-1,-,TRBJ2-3,TGCGCCAGCAGCTTGACAACAGATACGCAGTATTTT,CASSLTTDTQYF
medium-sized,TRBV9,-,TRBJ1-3,TGTGCCAGCAGCGACAGGGATCGATCTGGAAACACCATATATTTT,CASSDRDRSGNTIYF
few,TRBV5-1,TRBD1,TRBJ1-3,TGCGCCAGCAGCTTGCAGGGGGGCAATGGAAACACCATATATTTT,CASSLQGGNGNTIYF
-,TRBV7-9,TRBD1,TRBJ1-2,TGTGCCAGCAGCTCGGGACAGGGGGCGGGGGGCTACACCTTC,CASSSGQGAGGYTF
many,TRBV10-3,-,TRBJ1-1,TGTGCCATCAGTGACCCAGTGAACACTGAAGCTTTCTTT,CAISDPVNTEAFF
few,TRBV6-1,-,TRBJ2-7,TGTGCCAGCAGATTAGACCCCAGCTCCTACGAGCAGTACTTC,CASRLDPSSYEQYF
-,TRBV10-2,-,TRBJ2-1,TGCGCCAGCAGACCAAAAATCTACAATGAGCAGTTCTTC,CASRPKIYNEQFF
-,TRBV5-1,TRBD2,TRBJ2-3,TGCGCCAGCAGCCCTGGACTAGCAAGGGATACGCAGTATTTT,CASSPGLARDTQYF
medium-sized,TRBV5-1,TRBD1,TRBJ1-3,TGCGCCAGCAGCTTGGCCGGGACAGACTCTGGAAACACCATATATTTT,CASSLAGTDSGNTIYF
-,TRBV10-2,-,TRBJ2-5,TGCGCCAGCAGATCTCGACCCATCCAAGAGACCCAGTACTTC,CASRSRPIQETQYF
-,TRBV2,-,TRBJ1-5,TGTGCCAGCAGTGCAGGTGATCAGCCCCAGCATTTT,CASSAGDQPQHF
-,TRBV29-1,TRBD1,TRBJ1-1,TGCAGCGTGCCTGACAGGGTTACTGAAGCTTTCTTT,CSVPDRVTEAFF
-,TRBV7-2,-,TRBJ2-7,TGTGCCAGCAGTGCAGTCCCGGGGAGCTCCTACGAGCAGTACTTC,CASSAVPGSSYEQYF
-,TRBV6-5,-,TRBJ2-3,TGTGCCAGCAAACTATGGTCCACGGATACGCAGTATTTT,CASKLWSTDTQYF
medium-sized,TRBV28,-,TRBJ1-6,TGTGCCAGCAGTTTAGGGTGGTCCCCCCTCCACTTT,CASSLGWSPLHF
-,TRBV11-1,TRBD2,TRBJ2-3,TGTGCCAGCAGCCCGGCTAGCGGCGACACAGATACGCAGTATTTT,CASSPASGDTDTQYF
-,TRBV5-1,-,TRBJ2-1,TGCGCCAGCAGCTTGGTCCTCAATGAGCAGTTCTTC,CASSLVLNEQFF
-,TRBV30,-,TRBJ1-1,TGTGCCTGGAGTATCCGGGGAGCCACTGAAGCTTTCTTT,CAWSIRGATEAFF
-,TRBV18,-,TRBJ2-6,TGTGCCAGCTCATCCTATCCGGGTGCTGGGGCCAACGTCCTGACTTTC,CASSSYPGAGANVLTF
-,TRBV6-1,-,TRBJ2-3,TGTGCCAGCAGTTCGACAGAGAGCACAGATACGCAGTATTTT,CASSSTESTDTQYF
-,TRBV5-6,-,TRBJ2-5,TGTGCCAGCAGCTTCCTCCGGTCGGTCTCTCAAGAGACCCAGTACTTC,CASSFLRSVSQETQYF
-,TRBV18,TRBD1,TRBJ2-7,TGTGCCAGCTCACTAAACCCGGGACAGGGGCGATCCTACGAGCAGTACTTC,CASSLNPGQGRSYEQYF
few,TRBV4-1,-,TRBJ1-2,TGCGCCAGCAGCCAAGATGGGGGGGACTATGGCTACACCTTC,CASSQDGGDYGYTF
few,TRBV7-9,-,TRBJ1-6,TGTGCCAGCAGCGTAACCTCCTATAATTCACCCCTCCACTTT,CASSVTSYNSPLHF
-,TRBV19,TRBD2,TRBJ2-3,TGTGCCACCCGACTAGCGGGGGTAGTCACAGATACGCAGTATTTT,CATRLAGVVTDTQYF
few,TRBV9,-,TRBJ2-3,TGTGCCAGCAGCGTAGACGGCGGAGCAGATACGCAGTATTTT,CASSVDGGADTQYF
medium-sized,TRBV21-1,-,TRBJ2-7,TGTGCCAGCAGCAAAGCGACGGGAAAGAACTACGAGCAGTACTTC,CASSKATGKNYEQYF
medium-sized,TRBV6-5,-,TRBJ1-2,TGTGCCAGCACCAACGACGGGACCGACTATGGCTACACCTTC,CASTNDGTDYGYTF
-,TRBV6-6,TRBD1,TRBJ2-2,TGTGCCGTACAGGGGACGACCGGGGAGCTGTTTTTT,CAVQGTTGELFF
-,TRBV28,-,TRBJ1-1,TGTGCCAGCCGGGGTGGAGGGCACACTGAAGCTTTCTTT,CASRGGGHTEAFF
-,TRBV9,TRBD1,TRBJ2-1,TGTGCCAGCAGCGGGGGACAGGGCTCCTACAATGAGCAGTTCTTC,CASSGGQGSYNEQFF
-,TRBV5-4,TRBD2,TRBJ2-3,TGTGCCAGCAGCTTTCCTAGCGGGGCCACAGATACGCAGTATTTT,CASSFPSGATDTQYF
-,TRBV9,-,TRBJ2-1,TGTGCCAGCAGCGCCTCCCCGACGGGATACAATGAGCAGTTCTTC,CASSASPTGYNEQFF
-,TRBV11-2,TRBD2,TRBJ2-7,TGTGCCAGCAGCTCAGCTAGCGGGGCCGTACTGGAGCAGTACTTC,CASSSASGAVLEQYF
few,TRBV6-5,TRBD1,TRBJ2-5,TGTGCCAGCAGCCCGTGGGACAGATGGGAGACCCAGTACTTC,CASSPWDRWETQYF
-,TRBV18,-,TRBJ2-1,TGTGCCAGCTCACCACCTGGAATCAGGCTCGATGAGCAGTTCTTC,CASSPPGIRLDEQFF
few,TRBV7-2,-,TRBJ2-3,TGTGCCAGCAGCAGGCGGGGACCTGGCACAGATACGCAGTATTTT,CASSRRGPGTDTQYF
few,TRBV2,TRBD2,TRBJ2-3,TGTGCCAGGGATAGCGGGGGGGCCGCAGATACGCAGTATTTT,CARDSGGAADTQYF
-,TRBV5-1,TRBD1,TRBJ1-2,TGCGCCAGCAGCTTGCAGACAGGGGACTATGGCTACACCTTC,CASSLQTGDYGYTF
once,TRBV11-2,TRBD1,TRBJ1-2,TGTGCCAGCAGCCTATCACAGGGGCTGGAAGGCTACACCTTC,CASSLSQGLEGYTF